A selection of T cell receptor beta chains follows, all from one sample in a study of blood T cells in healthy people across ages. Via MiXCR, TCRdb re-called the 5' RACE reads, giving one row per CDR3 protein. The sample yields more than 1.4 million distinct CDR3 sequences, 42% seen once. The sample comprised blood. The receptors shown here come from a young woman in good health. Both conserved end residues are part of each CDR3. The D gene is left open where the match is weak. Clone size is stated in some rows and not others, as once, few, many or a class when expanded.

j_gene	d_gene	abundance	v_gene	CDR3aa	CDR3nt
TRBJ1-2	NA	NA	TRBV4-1	CASSQVGQLSNYGYTF	TGCGCCAGCAGCCAAGTAGGACAGCTCTCTAACTATGGCTACACCTTC
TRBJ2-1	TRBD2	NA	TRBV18	CASSAGLVGNEQFF	TGTGCCAGCTCAGCAGGACTAGTGGGGAATGAGCAGTTCTTC
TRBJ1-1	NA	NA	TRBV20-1	CSAPQGPGTEAFF	TGCAGTGCTCCCCAGGGCCCGGGGACTGAAGCTTTCTTT
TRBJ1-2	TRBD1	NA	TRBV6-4	CASSINAGQGPANYGYTF	TGTGCCAGCAGCATCAACGCTGGACAGGGACCAGCTAACTATGGCTACACCTTC
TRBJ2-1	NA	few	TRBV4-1	CASAGGGEQFF	TGCGCCAGCGCCGGGGGTGGTGAGCAGTTCTTC
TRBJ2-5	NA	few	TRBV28	CASSFGGAWKKYF	TGTGCCAGCAGTTTTGGCGGGGCCTGGAAGAAGTACTTC
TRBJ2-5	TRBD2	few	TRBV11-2	CASSPPGLAGEVTQYF	TGTGCCAGCAGCCCACCGGGACTAGCGGGAGAGGTGACCCAGTACTTC
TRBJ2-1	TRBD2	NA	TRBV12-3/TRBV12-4	CASSPGLAGGPYNEQFF	TGTGCCAGCAGCCCGGGACTAGCGGGAGGGCCCTACAATGAGCAGTTCTTC
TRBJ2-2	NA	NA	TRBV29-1	CSVRYTGELFF	TGCAGCGTGAGGTACACCGGGGAGCTGTTTTTT
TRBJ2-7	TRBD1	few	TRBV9	CASSVPRDREFYEQYF	TGTGCCAGCAGCGTCCCCCGGGACAGGGAATTCTACGAGCAGTACTTC
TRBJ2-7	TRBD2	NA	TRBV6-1	CASSRTSGEWNEQYF	TGTGCCAGCAGCCGGACTAGCGGGGAATGGAATGAGCAGTACTTC
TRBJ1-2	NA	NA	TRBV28	CASSYRGGAHGYTF	TGTGCCAGCAGTTATCGTGGGGGCGCGCATGGCTACACCTTC
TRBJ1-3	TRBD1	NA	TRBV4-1	CASSPSPDRAGNTIYF	TGCGCCAGCAGCCCGTCCCCTGACAGGGCCGGAAACACCATATATTTT
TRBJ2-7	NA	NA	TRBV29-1	CSVAPLQGYEQYF	TGCAGCGTTGCCCCCCTACAGGGATACGAGCAGTACTTC
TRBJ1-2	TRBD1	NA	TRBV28	CASSPTDRRLYGYTF	TGTGCCAGCAGTCCTACGGACAGGCGCCTCTATGGCTACACCTTC
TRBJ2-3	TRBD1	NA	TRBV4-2	CASSQEQGDTDTQYF	TGTGCCAGCAGCCAAGAACAGGGGGATACAGATACGCAGTATTTT
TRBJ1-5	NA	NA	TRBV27	CASSLLEGVDQPQHF	TGTGCCAGCAGTTTATTGGAAGGGGTTGATCAGCCCCAGCATTTT
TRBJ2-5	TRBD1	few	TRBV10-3	CAISEPGQGRETQYF	TGTGCCATCAGTGAACCGGGACAGGGCCGAGAGACCCAGTACTTC
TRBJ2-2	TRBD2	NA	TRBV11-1	CASSLGGNYNTGELFF	TGTGCCAGCAGCTTGGGAGGGAATTATAACACCGGGGAGCTGTTTTTT
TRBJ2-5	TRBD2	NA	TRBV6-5	CASSYGLAGVGETQYF	TGTGCCAGCAGTTACGGACTAGCGGGAGTTGGGGAGACCCAGTACTTC
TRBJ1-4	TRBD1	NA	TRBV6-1	CASSTGQGNEKLFF	TGTGCCAGCAGTACGGGACAGGGCAATGAAAAACTGTTTTTT
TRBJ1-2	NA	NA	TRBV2	CASSEASLGYTF	TGTGCCAGCAGTGAAGCCTCACTTGGCTACACCTTC
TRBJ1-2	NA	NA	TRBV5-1	CASSLADRIYGYTF	TGCGCCAGCAGCTTGGCCGACAGGATCTATGGCTACACCTTC
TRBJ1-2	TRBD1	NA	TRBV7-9	CASSPRDRGDHGYTF	TGTGCCAGCAGCCCCCGGGACAGGGGAGACCATGGCTACACCTTC
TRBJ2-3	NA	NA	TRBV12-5	CASGFERDRIEADTQYF	TGTGCTAGTGGTTTCGAACGGGACCGAATTGAGGCAGATACGCAGTATTTT
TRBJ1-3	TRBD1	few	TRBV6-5	CASRGQASGNTIYF	TGTGCCAGCAGGGGACAGGCCTCTGGAAACACCATATATTTT
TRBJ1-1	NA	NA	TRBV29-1	CSVHTELNTEAFF	TGCAGCGTCCATACAGAGTTGAACACTGAAGCTTTCTTT
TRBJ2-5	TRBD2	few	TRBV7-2	CASSSLGGARQETQYF	TGTGCCAGCAGCTCCCTCGGGGGGGCCCGACAAGAGACCCAGTACTTC
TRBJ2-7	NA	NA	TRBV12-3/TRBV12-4	CASSLFSTTYEQYF	TGTGCCAGCAGTTTATTTTCGACAACCTACGAGCAGTACTTC
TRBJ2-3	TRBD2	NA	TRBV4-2	CASSPLAGTSTDTQYF	TGTGCCAGCAGCCCACTAGCGGGGACAAGCACAGATACGCAGTATTTT
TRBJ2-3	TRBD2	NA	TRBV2	CASSPWASGRRENTQYF	TGTGCCAGCAGTCCTTGGGCTAGCGGGAGGAGGGAAAATACGCAGTATTTT
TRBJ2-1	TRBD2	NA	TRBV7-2	CASSLKDLRGLAHDEQFF	TGTGCCAGCAGCTTAAAGGACCTCCGGGGACTAGCCCACGATGAGCAGTTCTTC
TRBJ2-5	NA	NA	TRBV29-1	CSVATAEETQYF	TGCAGCGTTGCGACAGCGGAAGAGACCCAGTACTTC
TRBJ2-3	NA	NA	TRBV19	CASSVRSVGTDTQYF	TGTGCCAGTAGTGTAAGATCGGTTGGCACAGATACGCAGTATTTT
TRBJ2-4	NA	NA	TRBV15	CATRGLAKNIQYF	TGTGCCACCCGAGGTTTAGCCAAAAACATTCAGTACTTC
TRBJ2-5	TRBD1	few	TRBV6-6	CASTPQGAGETQYF	TGTGCCAGCACCCCACAGGGGGCAGGGGAGACCCAGTACTTC
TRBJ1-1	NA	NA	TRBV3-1	CASSQVFHEAFF	TGTGCCAGCAGCCAAGTATTCCATGAAGCTTTCTTT
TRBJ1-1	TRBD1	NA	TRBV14	CASSHSGGLNTEAFF	TGTGCCAGCAGCCATTCAGGGGGCCTGAACACTGAAGCTTTCTTT
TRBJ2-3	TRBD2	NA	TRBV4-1	CASSQVGLAGTTDTQYF	TGCGCCAGCAGCCAAGTGGGACTAGCGGGAACTACAGATACGCAGTATTTT
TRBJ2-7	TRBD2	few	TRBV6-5	CASSYSEGLAYEQYF	TGTGCCAGCAGTTACTCGGAGGGACTAGCGTACGAGCAGTACTTC
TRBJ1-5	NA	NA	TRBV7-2	CASSTRSSDNQPQHF	TGTGCCAGCAGTACTAGGAGTTCGGACAATCAGCCCCAGCATTTT
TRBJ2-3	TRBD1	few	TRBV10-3	CAISESGQGTMAGDTQYF	TGTGCCATCAGTGAGTCGGGACAGGGGACAATGGCGGGAGATACGCAGTATTTT
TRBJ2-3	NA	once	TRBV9	CASSVGGTRGDTQYF	TGTGCCAGCAGCGTCGGCGGGACAAGGGGAGATACGCAGTATTTT